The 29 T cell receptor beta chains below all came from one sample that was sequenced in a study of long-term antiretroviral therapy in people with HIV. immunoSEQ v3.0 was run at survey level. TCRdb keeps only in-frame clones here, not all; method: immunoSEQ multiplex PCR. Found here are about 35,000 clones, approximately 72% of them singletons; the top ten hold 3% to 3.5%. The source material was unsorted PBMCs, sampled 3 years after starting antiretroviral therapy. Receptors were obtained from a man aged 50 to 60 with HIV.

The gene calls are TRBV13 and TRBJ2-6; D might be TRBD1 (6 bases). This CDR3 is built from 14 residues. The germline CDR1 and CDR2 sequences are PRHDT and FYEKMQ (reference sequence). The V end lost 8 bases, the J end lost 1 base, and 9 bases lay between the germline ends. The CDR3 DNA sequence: TGTGCCAGCGTTAGGGGGTCTGGGGCCAACGTCCTGACTTTC. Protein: CASVRGSGANVLTF. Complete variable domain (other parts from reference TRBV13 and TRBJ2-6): AAGVIQSPRHLIKEKRETATLKCYPIPRHDTVYWYQQGPGQDPQFLISFYEKMQSDKGSIPDRFSAQQFSDYHSELNMSSLELGDSALYFCASVRGSGANVLTFGAGSRLTVL.

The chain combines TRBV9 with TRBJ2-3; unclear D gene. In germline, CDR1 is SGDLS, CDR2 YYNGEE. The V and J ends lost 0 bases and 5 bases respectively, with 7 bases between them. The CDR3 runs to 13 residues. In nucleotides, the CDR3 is TGTGCCAGCAGCGTAGGGGGTCAAGATACGCAGTATTTT. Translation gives CASSVGGQDTQYF. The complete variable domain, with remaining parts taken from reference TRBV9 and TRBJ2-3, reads DSGVTQTPKHLITATGQRVTLRCSPRSGDLSVYWYQQSLDQGLQFLIQYYNGEERAKGNILERFSAQQFPDLHSELNLSSLELGDSALYFCASSVGGQDTQYFGPGTRLTVL.

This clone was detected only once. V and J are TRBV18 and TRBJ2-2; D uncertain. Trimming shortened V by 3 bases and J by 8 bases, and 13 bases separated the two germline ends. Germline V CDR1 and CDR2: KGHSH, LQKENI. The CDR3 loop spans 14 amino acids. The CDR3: CASSPAADGGELFF. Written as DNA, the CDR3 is TGTGCCAGCTCACCGGCCGCCGATGGGGGGGAGCTGTTTTTT.

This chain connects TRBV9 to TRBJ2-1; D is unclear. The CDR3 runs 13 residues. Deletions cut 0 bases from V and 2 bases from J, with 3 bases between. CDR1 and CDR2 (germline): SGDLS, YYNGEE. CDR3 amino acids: CASSVGAYNEQFF. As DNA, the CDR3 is TGTGCCAGCAGCGTAGGGGCCTACAATGAGCAGTTCTTC.

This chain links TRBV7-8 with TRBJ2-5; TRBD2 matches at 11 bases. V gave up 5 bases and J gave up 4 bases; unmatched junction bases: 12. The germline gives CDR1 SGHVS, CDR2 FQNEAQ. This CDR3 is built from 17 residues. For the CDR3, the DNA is TGTGCCAGCAGCCCCGGGGCACTAGCGGGGGCAGGAGAGACCCAGTACTTC. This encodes CASSPGALAGAGETQYF.

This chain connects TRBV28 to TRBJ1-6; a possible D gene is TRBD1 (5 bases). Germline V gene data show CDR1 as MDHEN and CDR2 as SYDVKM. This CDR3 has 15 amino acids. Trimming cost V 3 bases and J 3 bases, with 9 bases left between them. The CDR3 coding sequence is TGTGCCAGCAGTTTCGACAGAAACTATAATTCACCCCTCCACTTT. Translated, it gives CASSFDRNYNSPLHF. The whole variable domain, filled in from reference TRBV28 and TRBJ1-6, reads DVKVTQSSRYLVKRTGEKVFLECVQDMDHENMFWYRQDPGLGLRLIYFSYDVKMKEKGDIPEGYSVSREKKERFSLILESASTNQTSMYLCASSFDRNYNSPLHFGNGTRLTVT.

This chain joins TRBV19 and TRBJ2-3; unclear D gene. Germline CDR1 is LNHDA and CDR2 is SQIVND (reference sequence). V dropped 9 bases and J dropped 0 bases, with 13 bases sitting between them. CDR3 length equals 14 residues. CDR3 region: CASPKPFSTDTQYF. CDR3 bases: TGTGCCAGCCCCAAACCCTTTAGCACAGATACGCAGTATTTT.

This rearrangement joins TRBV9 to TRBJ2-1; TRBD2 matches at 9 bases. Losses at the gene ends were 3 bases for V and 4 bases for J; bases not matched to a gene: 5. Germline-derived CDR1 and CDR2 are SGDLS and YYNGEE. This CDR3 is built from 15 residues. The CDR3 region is CASSDTSGPYNEQFF. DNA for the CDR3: TGTGCCAGCAGCGACACTAGCGGGCCTTACAATGAGCAGTTCTTC.

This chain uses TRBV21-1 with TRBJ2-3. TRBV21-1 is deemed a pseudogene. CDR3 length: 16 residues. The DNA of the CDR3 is TGTGCCAGCAGCAAACTTCGGGCGTATCGCACAGATACGCAGTATTTT. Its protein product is CASSKLRAYRTDTQYF.

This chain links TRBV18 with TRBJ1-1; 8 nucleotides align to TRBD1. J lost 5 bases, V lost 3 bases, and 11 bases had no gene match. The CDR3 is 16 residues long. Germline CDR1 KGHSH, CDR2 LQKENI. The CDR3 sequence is CASSPPGQVLGTEAFF. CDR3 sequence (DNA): TGTGCCAGCTCACCCCCGGGACAGGTGCTAGGGACTGAAGCTTTCTTT.

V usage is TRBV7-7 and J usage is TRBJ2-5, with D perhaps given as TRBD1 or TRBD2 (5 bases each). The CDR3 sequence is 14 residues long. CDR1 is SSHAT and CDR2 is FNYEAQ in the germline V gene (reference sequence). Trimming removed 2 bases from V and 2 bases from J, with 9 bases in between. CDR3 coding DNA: TGTGCCAGCAGCTTACGAGGGGTTCAAGAGACCCAGTACTTC. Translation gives CASSLRGVQETQYF.

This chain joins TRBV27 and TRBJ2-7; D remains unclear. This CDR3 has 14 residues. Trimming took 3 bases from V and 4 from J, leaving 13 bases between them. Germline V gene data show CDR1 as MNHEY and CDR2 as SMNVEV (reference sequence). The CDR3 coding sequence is TGTGCCAGCAGTTTTCAGTATTCAGGTTACGAGCAGTACTTC. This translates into CASSFQYSGYEQYF.

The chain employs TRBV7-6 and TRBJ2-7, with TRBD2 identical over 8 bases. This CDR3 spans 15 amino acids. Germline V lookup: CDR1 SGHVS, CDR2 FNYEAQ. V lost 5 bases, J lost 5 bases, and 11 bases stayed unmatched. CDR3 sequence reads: CASSLNRAGGNEQYF. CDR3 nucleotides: TGTGCCAGCAGCCTCAACCGCGCGGGAGGTAACGAGCAGTACTTC.

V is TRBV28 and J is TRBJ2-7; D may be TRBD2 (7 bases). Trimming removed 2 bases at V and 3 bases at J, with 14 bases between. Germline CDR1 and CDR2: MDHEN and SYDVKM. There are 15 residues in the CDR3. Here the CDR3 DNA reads TGTGCCAGCAGTTTAGGATTAGGGGGGGTCTACGAGCAGTACTTC. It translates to CASSLGLGGVYEQYF.

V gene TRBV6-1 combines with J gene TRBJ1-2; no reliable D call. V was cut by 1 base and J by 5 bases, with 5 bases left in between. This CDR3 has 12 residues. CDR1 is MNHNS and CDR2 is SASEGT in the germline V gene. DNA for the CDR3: TGTGCCAGCAGTGAAGTTCGGTATGGCTACACCTTC. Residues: CASSEVRYGYTF.

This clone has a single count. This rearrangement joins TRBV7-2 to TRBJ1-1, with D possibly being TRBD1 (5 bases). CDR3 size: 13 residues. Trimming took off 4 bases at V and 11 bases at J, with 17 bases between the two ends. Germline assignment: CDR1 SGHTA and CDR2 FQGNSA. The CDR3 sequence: CASSSRGSRGAFF. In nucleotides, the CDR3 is TGTGCCAGCAGCTCGAGGGGATCACGGGGGGCTTTCTTT.

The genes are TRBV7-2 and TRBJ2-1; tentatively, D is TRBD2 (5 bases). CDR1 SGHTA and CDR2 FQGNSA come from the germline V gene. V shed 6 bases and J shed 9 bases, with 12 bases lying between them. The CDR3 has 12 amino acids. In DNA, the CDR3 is TGTGCCAGCAGGAGGGAGTTAGGTGAGCAGTTCTTC. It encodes CASRRELGEQFF. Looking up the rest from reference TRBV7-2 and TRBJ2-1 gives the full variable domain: GAGVSQSPSNKVTEKGKDVELRCDPISGHTALYWYRQSLGQGLEFLIYFQGNSAPDKSGLPSDRFSAERTGGSVSTLTIQRTQQEDSAVYLCASRRELGEQFFGPGTRLTVL.

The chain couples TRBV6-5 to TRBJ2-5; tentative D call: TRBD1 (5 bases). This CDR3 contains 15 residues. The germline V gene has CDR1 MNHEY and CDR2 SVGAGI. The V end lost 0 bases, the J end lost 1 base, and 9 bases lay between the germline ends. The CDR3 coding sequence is TGTGCCAGCAGTTACTCAGGGGAAGTCCAAGAGACCCAGTACTTC. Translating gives CASSYSGEVQETQYF.

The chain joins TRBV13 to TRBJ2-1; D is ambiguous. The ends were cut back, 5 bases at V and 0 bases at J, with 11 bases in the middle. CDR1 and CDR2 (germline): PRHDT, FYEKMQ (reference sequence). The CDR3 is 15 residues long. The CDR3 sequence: CASSHDSSSYNEQFF. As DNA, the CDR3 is TGTGCCAGCAGCCACGACTCTAGCTCCTACAATGAGCAGTTCTTC.

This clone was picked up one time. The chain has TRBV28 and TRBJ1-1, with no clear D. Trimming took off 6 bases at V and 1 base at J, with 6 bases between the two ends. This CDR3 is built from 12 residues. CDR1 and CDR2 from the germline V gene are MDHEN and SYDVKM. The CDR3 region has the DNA TGTGCCAGCAGCCTGGGGAACACTGAAGCTTTCTTT. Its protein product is CASSLGNTEAFF.

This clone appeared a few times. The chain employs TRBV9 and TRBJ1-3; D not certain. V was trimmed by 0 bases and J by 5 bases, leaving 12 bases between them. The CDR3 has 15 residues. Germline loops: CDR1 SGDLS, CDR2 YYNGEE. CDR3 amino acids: CASSVEVGTRNTIYF. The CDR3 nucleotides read TGTGCCAGCAGCGTAGAGGTGGGAACTCGAAACACCATATATTTT. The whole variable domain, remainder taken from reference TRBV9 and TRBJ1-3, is DSGVTQTPKHLITATGQRVTLRCSPRSGDLSVYWYQQSLDQGLQFLIQYYNGEERAKGNILERFSAQQFPDLHSELNLSSLELGDSALYFCASSVEVGTRNTIYFGEGSWLTVV.

The CDR3 loop reads CASSFRDPRTDTQYF. CDR3 nucleotides: TGTGCCAGCAGTTTCCGGGACCCTCGGACAGATACGCAGTATTTT. The chain combines TRBV6-5 with TRBJ2-3; D tentatively reads TRBD1 or TRBD2 (5 bases each). V was cut by 4 bases and J by 3 bases, with 14 bases left in between. Germline CDR1 is MNHEY and CDR2 is SVGAGI. The CDR3 length is 15 residues.

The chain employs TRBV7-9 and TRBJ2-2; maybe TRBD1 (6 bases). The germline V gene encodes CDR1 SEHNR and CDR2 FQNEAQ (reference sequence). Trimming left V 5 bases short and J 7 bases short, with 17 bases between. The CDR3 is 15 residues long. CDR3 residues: CASSPRTEELGELFF. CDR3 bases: TGTGCCAGCAGCCCTCGGACAGAGGAGCTCGGGGAGCTGTTTTTT. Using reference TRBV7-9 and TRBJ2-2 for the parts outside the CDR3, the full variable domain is DTGVSQNPRHKITKRGQNVTFRCDPISEHNRLYWYRQTLGQGPEFLTYFQNEAQLEKSRLLSDRFSAERPKGSFSTLEIQRTEQGDSAMYLCASSPRTEELGELFFGEGSRLTVL.

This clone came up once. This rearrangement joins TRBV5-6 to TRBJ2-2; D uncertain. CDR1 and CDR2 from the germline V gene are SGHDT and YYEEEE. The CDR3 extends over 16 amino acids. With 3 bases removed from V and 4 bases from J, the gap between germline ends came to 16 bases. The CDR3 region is CASSYRYRTSTGELFF. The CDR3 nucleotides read TGTGCCAGCAGCTACCGGTATCGGACGAGCACCGGGGAGCTGTTTTTT.

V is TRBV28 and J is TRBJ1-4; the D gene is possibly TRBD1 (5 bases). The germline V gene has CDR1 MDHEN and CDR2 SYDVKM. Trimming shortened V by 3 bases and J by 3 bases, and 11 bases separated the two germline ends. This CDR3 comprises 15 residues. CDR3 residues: CASSFAGEANEKLFF. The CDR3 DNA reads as TGTGCCAGCAGTTTCGCGGGGGAGGCTAATGAAAAACTGTTTTTT.

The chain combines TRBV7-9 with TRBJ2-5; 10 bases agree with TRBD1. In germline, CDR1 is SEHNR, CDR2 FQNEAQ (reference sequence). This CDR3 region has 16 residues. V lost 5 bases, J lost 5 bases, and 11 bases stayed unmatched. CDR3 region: CASSLAGTGDEETQYF. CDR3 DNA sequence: TGTGCCAGCAGCCTCGCCGGGACAGGGGACGAGGAGACCCAGTACTTC.

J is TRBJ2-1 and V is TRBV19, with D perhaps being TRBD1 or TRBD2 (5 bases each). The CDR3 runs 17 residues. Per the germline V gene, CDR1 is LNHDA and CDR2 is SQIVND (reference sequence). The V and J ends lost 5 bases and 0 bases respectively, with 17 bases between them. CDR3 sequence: CASSGTGRSSSYNEQFF. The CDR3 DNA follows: TGTGCCAGTAGTGGGACGGGACGCTCGAGCTCCTACAATGAGCAGTTCTTC.

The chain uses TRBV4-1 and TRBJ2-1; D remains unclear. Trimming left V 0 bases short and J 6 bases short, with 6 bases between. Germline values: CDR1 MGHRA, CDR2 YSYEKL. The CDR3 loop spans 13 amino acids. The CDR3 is CASSQDPSNEQFF. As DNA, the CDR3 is TGCGCCAGCAGCCAAGATCCGAGCAATGAGCAGTTCTTC.

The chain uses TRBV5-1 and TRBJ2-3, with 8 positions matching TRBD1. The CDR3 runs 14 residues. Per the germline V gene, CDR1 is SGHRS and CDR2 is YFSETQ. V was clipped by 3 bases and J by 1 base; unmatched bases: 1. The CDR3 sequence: CASSWGQGTDTQYF. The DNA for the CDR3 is TGCGCCAGCAGCTGGGGACAGGGCACAGATACGCAGTATTTT.